This T cell receptor (beta chain) was captured in a study of shared clonotypes between healthy human individuals. The wider study: CD4 naive and memory got three plates each, CD8 naive two, CD8 memory one.

Study-wide results and caveats: Incomplete sequencing of sorted subsets was indicated by rarefaction despite large depth. Sharing across four donors was seen in approximately 5.2% of naive CD4 clonotypes. The four-donor shared clonotypes exceeded non-shared clonotypes in generation probability, with non-shared ones scoring lower.

CDR1 is KGHSH, CDR2 LQKENI, per germline. CDR3 length: 15 amino acids. Trimming removed 2 bases from V and 3 bases from J, with 14 bases in between. Data came from immunoSEQ multiplex PCR; TCRdb stores just in-frame clones and leaves some out. Of about 2.3 million clones listed, approximately 93% are singletons. Of note for this clone: What it binds is unknown.

The specimen sequenced was naive CD4+ T cells from PBMCs. Subset described: CD45RA+ positively selected. This rearrangement joins TRBV18 to TRBJ2-7; weak D call: TRBD1 (7 bases). The sequence was obtained from a man in his late teens or twenties in good health. Some clones in this sample may be carry-over from other donors' samples. The CDR3 reads CASSPAQGGLYEQYF. CDR3 sequence (DNA): TGTGCCAGCTCACCAGCGCAGGGGGGTCTCTACGAGCAGTACTTC.